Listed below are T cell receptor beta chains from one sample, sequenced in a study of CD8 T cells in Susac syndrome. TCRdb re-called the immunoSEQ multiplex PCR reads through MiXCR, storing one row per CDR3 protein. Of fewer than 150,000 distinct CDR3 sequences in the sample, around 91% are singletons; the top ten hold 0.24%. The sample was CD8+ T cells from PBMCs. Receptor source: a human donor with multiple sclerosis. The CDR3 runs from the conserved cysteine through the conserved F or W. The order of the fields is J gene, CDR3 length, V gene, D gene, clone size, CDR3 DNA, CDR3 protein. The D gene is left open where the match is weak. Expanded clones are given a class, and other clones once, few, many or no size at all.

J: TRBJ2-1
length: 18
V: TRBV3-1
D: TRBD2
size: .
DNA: TGTGCCAGCAGCCAAGATGCCCTAGCGGGAGGGCCCGACAATGAGCAGTTCTTC
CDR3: CASSQDALAGGPDNEQFF

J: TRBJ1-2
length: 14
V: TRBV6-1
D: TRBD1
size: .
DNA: TGTGCCAGCTTCTGGACAGGTCTTGACTATGGCTACACCTTC
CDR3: CASFWTGLDYGYTF

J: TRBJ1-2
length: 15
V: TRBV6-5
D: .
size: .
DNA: TGTGCCAGCAGTTTGTCTTCAGGGATCCTCTATGGCCACACCTTC
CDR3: CASSLSSGILYGHTF

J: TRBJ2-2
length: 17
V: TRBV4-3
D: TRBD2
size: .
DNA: TGCGCCAGCAGCCAAGATCGAGCGGGAGGCTTGACCGGGGAGCTGTTTTTT
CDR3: CASSQDRAGGLTGELFF

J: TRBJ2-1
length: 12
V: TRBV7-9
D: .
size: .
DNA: TGTGCCAGTATAACAGGGAATACTGAGCAGTTCTTC
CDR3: CASITGNTEQFF

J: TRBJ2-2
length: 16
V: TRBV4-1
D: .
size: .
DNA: TGCGCCAGCAGCCAAGATGGAGGGGGCGGTCCCGGGGAGCTGTTTTTT
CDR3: CASSQDGGGGPGELFF

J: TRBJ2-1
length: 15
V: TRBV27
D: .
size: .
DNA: TGTGCCAGCAGCCCTACTAGGGGGTCCTACAATGAGCAGTTCTTC
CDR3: CASSPTRGSYNEQFF

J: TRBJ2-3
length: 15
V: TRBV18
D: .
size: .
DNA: TGTGCCAGCTCACCGGGAGCGGCTAGCACAGATACGCAGTATTTT
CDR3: CASSPGAASTDTQYF

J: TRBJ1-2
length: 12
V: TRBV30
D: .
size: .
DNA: TGTGGTGAGAGGTCCCGGTACCTTGGCTACACCTTC
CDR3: CGERSRYLGYTF

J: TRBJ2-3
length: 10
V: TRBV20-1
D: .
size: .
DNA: TGCAGTTTCGGGGGACTTACGCAGTATTTT
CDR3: CSFGGLTQYF

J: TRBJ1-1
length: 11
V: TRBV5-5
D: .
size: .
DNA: TGTGCCAGCAGCTTGTCAATTGAAGCTTTCTTT
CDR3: CASSLSIEAFF

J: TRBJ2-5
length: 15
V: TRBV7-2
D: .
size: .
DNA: TGTGCCAGCAGCTCCGCCTCGGCAGGGGAAGAGACCCAGTACTTC
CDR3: CASSSASAGEETQYF

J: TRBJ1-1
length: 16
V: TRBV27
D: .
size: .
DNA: TGTGCCAGCAGTTCCCTAGGGCCTGCCTCGAACACTGAAGCTTTCTTT
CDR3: CASSSLGPASNTEAFF

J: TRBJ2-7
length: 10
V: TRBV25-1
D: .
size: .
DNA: TGTGCCAGCAATGGAGGCGAGCAGTACTTC
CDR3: CASNGGEQYF

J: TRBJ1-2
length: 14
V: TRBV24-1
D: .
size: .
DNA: TGTGCCACCAGCCCGAAGGAGCTAAACTATGGCTACACCTTC
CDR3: CATSPKELNYGYTF

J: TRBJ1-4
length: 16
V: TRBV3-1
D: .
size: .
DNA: TGTGCCAGCAGCCAAGACGCGGGAGCAACTAATAAAAAACTGTTTTTT
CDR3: CASSQDAGATNKKLFF

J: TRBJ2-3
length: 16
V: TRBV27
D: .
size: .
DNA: TGTGCCAGCAGTACCGACGCGTGGGACAGCACAGATACGCAGTATTTT
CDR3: CASSTDAWDSTDTQYF

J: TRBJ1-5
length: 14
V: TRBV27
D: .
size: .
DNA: TGTGCCAGCAATTTCGGAGGGAGCAATCAGCCCCAGCATTTT
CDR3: CASNFGGSNQPQHF

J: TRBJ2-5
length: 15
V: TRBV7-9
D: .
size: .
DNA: TGTGCCAGCAGCTTAGCCTCTTCGGCGGAAGAGACCCAGTACTTC
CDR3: CASSLASSAEETQYF

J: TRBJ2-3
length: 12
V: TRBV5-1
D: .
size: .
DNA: TGCGCCAGCAGCTCCACCCTGGGTACGCAGTATTTT
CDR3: CASSSTLGTQYF

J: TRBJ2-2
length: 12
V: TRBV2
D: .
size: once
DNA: TGTGCCAGCGCGGAACTACCCGGGGAGCTGTTTTTT
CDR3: CASAELPGELFF

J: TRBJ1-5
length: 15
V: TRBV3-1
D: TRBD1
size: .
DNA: TGTGCCAGCAGCCAATTGGGACAGGGCAATCAGCCCCAGCATTTT
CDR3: CASSQLGQGNQPQHF

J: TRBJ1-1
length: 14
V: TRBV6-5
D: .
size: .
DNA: TGTGCCAGCAGTTACGTTCTCGGGCGGACTGAAGCTTTCTTT
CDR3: CASSYVLGRTEAFF

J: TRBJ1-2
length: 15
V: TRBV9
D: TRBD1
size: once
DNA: TGTGCCAGCAGCATCTGGGATGGCAGGGGGTATGGCTACACCTTC
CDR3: CASSIWDGRGYGYTF

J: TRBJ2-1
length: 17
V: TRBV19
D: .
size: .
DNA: TGTGCCAGTAGTATCAGGGGGGGGACTCAGATCTACAATGAGCAGTTCTTC
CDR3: CASSIRGGTQIYNEQFF

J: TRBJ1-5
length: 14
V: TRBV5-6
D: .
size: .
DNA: TGTGCCAGCAGCTTAAGGGATGGGAATCAGCCCCAGCATTTT
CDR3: CASSLRDGNQPQHF

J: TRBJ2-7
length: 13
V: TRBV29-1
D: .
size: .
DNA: TGCAGCGTTGATGACGGGGGCTCCTACGAGCAGTACTTC
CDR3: CSVDDGGSYEQYF

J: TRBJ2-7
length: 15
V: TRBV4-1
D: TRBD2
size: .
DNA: TGCGCCAGCAGCCACACTAGCGGAGGAACCTACGAGCAGTACTTC
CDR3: CASSHTSGGTYEQYF

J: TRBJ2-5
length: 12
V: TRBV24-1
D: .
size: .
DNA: TGTGCCACCAGAGATAGTGGAGAGACCCAGTACTTC
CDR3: CATRDSGETQYF

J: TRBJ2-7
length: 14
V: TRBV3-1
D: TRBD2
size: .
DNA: TGTGCCAGCAGCCAAGTGGGACTAGCAAACGAGCAGTACTTC
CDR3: CASSQVGLANEQYF

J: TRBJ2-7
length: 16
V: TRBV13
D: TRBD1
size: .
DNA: TGTGCCAGCAGCCTCCTAACAGGGGGCGTCTCTTACGAGCAGTACTTC
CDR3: CASSLLTGGVSYEQYF

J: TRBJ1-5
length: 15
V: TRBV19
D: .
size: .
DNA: TGTGCCAGTAGTATAGGGACGGGGATAAATCAGCCCCAGCATTTT
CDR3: CASSIGTGINQPQHF

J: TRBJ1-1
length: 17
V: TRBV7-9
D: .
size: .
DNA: TGTGCCAGCAGCCCAACGGTCCGGGCCCCGATGAACACTGAAGCTTTCTTT
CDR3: CASSPTVRAPMNTEAFF

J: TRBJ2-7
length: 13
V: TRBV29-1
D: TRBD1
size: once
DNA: TGCAGCGCAAAACAGGGGCTATCCTACGAGCAGTACTTC
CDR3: CSAKQGLSYEQYF

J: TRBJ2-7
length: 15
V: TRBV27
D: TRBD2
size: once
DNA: TGTGCCAGCAGTTTAACCGGACTAGCATCGTACGAGCAGTACTTC
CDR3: CASSLTGLASYEQYF

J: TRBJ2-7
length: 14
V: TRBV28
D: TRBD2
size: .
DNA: TGTGCCAGCACCCTGACTAGCGACTCCTACGAGCAGTACTTC
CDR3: CASTLTSDSYEQYF

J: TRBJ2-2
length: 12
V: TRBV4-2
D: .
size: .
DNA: TGTGCCAGCAGCCAAGACAACGGGGAGCTGTTTTTT
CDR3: CASSQDNGELFF

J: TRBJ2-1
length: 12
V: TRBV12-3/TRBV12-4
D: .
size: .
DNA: TGTGCCAGCAGTTTACTATACAATGAGCAGTTCTTC
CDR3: CASSLLYNEQFF

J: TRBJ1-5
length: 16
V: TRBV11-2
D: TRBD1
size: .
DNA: TGTGCCAGCAGCTCCTTTACAGGGGGCCCCGATCAGCCCCAGCATTTT
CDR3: CASSSFTGGPDQPQHF

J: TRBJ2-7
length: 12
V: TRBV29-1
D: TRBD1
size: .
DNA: TGCAGCGTAAAGGGACAGGGCTACGAGCAGTACTTC
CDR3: CSVKGQGYEQYF

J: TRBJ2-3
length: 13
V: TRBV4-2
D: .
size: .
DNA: TGTGCCAGCAGCCTCGAGTTCACAGATACGCAGTATTTT
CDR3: CASSLEFTDTQYF

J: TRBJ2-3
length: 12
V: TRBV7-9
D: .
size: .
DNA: TGTGCCAGCAGCTTAGACAGCAATACGCAGTATTTT
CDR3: CASSLDSNTQYF

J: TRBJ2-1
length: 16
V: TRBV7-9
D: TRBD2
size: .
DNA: TGTGCCAGCAGCTTAGAGGATCGCGGGAGGGCCGATGAGCAGTTCTTC
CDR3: CASSLEDRGRADEQFF

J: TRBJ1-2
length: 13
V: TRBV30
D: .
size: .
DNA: TGTGCCTGGAGTGATCGGAGCAACTATGGCTACACCTTC
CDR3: CAWSDRSNYGYTF

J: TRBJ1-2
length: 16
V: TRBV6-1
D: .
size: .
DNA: TGTGCCAGCAGTCCCTTCTCCACGGTAGATCCCTATGGCTACACCTTC
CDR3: CASSPFSTVDPYGYTF

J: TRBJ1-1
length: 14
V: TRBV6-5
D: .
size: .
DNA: TGTGCCAGCAGTCCCGCGGGGGTGACAACTGAAGCTTTCTTT
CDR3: CASSPAGVTTEAFF

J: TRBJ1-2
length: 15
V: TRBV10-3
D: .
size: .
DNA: TGTGCCATCAGTGAATCGGGGGACCCAAACTATGGCTACACCTTC
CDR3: CAISESGDPNYGYTF

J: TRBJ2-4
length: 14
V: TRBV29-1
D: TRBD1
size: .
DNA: TGCAGCGTTGACGACAGGGTAGCCAAAAACATTCAGTACTTC
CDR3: CSVDDRVAKNIQYF

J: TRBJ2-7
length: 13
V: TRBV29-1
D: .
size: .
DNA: TGCAGCGTTGAAAGCGGGCAATCCTACGAGCAGTACTTC
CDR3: CSVESGQSYEQYF

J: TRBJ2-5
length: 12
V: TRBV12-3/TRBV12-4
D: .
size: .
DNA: TGTGCCTCCGGACATAACCAAGAGACCCAGTACTTC
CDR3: CASGHNQETQYF

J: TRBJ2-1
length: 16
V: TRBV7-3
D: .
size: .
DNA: TGTGCCAGCAGCTTAATGTGGGGTCTACCGTACAATGAGCAGTTCTTC
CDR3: CASSLMWGLPYNEQFF

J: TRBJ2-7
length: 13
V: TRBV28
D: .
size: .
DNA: TGTGCCAGCAGTTTATTTTGGACGACCGAGCAGTACTTC
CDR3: CASSLFWTTEQYF

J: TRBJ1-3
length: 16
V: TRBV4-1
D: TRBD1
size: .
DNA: TGCGCCAGCAGCCAAACCGCAGGGGGCTATGGAAACACCATATATTTT
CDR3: CASSQTAGGYGNTIYF

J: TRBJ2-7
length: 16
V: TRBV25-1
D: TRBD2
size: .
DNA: TGTGCCAGCAGTGATTTACTAGCGGGGAACTCCTACGAGCAGTACTTC
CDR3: CASSDLLAGNSYEQYF

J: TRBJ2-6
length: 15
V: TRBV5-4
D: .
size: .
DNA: TGTGCCAGCAACTTGCTACTGTCTGGGGCCAACGTCCTGACTTTC
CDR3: CASNLLLSGANVLTF